This T cell receptor beta chain came from a study of blood T cell repertoires in COVID-19. At the level of the study: Samples taken during acute and convalescent COVID-19 were collected in the United States, Italy and Spain.

The V gene's germline CDR1 is LNHDA and CDR2 SQIVND (reference sequence). V lost 8 bases to trimming and J lost 7 bases, with 15 bases between them. There are 13 residues in the CDR3. The repertoire was sequenced with immunoSEQ multiplex PCR; TCRdb's copy has only in-frame clones and lacks some. Counted here are 60,000 to 75,000 clones, roughly 85% occurring once; the ten biggest clones make up roughly a tenth. This clone occurred once. The material sequenced was peripheral blood. The chain combines TRBV19 with TRBJ1-5; no clear D. The TCR was taken from an elderly woman with acute or convalescent COVID-19. This CDR3 is CASSGSRSQPQHF. CDR3 nucleotide sequence: TGTGCCAGTTCGGGGTCGCGGTCCCAGCCCCAGCATTTT.